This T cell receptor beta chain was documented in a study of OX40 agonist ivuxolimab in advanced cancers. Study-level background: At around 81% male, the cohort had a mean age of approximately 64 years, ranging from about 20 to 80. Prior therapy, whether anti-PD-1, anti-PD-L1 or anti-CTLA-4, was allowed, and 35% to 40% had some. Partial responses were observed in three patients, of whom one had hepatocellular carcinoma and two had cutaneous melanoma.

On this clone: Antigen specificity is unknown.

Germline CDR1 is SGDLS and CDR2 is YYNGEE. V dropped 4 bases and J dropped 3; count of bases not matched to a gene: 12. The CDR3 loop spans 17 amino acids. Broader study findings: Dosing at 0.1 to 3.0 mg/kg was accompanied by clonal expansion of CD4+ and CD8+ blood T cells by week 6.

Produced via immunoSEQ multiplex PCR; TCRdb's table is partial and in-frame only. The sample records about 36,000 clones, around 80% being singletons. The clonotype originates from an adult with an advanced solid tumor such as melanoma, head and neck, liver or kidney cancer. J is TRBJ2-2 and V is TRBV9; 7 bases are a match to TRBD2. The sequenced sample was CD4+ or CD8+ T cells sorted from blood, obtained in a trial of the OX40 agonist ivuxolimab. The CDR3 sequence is CASSQDLSGGYTGELFF. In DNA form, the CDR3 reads TGTGCCAGCAGCCAAGATCTGTCGGGGGGATACACCGGGGAGCTGTTTTTT.